Each of the 30 T cell receptor beta chains below was sequenced from the same sample in a study of blood T cell repertoires in COVID-19. Generated by immunoSEQ multiplex PCR, the TCRdb table keeps only in-frame clones and is missing some. The profile shows 45,000 to 60,000 clones, 78% of them singletons. Sample: peripheral blood. All receptors come from a human donor with active or convalescent COVID-19. The donor label of this sample is uncertain.

This clone appeared a single time. The chain is built from TRBV9 and TRBJ1-4; D perhaps matches TRBD1 (6 bases). Trimming shortened V by 4 bases and J by 6 bases, and 16 bases separated the two germline ends. The length of the CDR3 is 15 residues. Germline CDR1 SGDLS, CDR2 YYNGEE. CDR3: CASSPSGGAYEKLFF. CDR3 DNA sequence: TGTGCCAGCAGCCCTAGCGGGGGGGCCTATGAAAAACTGTTTTTT.

This clone occurred once. The chain employs TRBV27 and TRBJ1-2; no clear D gene. The germline V gene encodes CDR1 MNHEY and CDR2 SMNVEV (reference sequence). V lost 6 bases, J lost 8 bases, and 16 bases lay in between. The CDR3 length is 13 residues. Written as DNA, the CDR3 is TGTGCCAGCAGGTCTTCTCAGAACGGGGGCTACACCTTC. It yields the protein CASRSSQNGGYTF.

A few counts support this clone. The V gene is TRBV12-5, the J gene TRBJ1-1, with 10 positions matching TRBD1. V lost 2 bases and J lost 5; bases outside the gene matches: 11. This CDR3 is 17 amino acids long. Germline CDR1 LGHNT, CDR2 FRNRAP. The CDR3 loop is CASGLPRDRGRGTEAFF. DNA for the CDR3: TGTGCTAGTGGTTTGCCTCGGGACAGGGGACGGGGAACTGAAGCTTTCTTT. Looking up the rest from reference TRBV12-5 and TRBJ1-1 gives the full variable domain: DARVTQTPRHKVTEMGQEVTMRCQPILGHNTVFWYRQTMMQGLELLAYFRNRAPLDDSGMPKDRFSAEMPDATLATLKIQPSEPRDSAVYFCASGLPRDRGRGTEAFFGQGTRLTVV.

V usage is TRBV19 and J usage is TRBJ2-3; tentatively, D is TRBD2 (7 bases). Trimming left V 5 bases short and J 3 bases short, with 18 bases between. The CDR3 has 16 amino acids. Looked up from germline, CDR1 is LNHDA and CDR2 is SQIVND (reference sequence). CDR3 residues: CASSLRGGRGTDTQYF. CDR3 in DNA: TGTGCCAGTAGTTTGAGGGGGGGTCGGGGGACAGATACGCAGTATTTT.

J is TRBJ2-7 and V is TRBV5-8; TRBD1 agrees at 10 bases. Germline V gene sequence: CDR1 SGHTS, CDR2 YDEGEE. V gave up 3 bases and J gave up 2 bases; unmatched junction bases: 5. There are 15 residues in the CDR3. For the CDR3, the DNA is TGTGCCAGCAGCTGGGGGACAGGGGTCCCCTACGAGCAGTACTTC. Its protein is CASSWGTGVPYEQYF.

The chain employs TRBV6-1 and TRBJ1-2, with 7 bases that match TRBD1. The germline CDR1 and CDR2 sequences are MNHNS and SASEGT. V was clipped by 3 bases and J by 4 bases; unmatched bases: 2. The CDR3 runs 13 residues. The CDR3 spells CASSDRGFYGYTF. DNA for the CDR3: TGTGCCAGCAGTGACAGGGGGTTCTATGGCTACACCTTC.

This chain connects TRBV3-1 (or the pseudogene TRBV3-2) to TRBJ1-2, with 10 bases fitting TRBD1. The junction had 5 bases not matched to a gene; V was cut back by 0 bases and J by 7 bases. CDR1 is LGHDT, CDR2 YNNKEL, per germline (reference sequence). The CDR3 contains 15 residues. CDR3 coding DNA: TGTGCCAGCAGCCAAGATGGGCGGGACAGGGGTGGCTACACCTTC. Encoded protein: CASSQDGRDRGGYTF.

This chain connects TRBV7-6 to TRBJ2-2; no clear D gene. The CDR3 sequence is 13 residues long. Trimming shortened V by 1 base and J by 4 bases, and 4 bases separated the two germline ends. Germline CDR1 and CDR2: SGHVS and FNYEAQ. CDR3 in DNA: TGTGCCAGCAGCTTAGGCGCCACCGGGGAGCTGTTTTTT. It codes for CASSLGATGELFF.

The rearrangement joins TRBV24-1 to TRBJ2-5; tentative D call: TRBD2 (6 bases). Trimming removed 2 bases from V and 0 bases from J, with 9 bases in between. This CDR3 region has 15 residues. The germline gives CDR1 KGHDR, CDR2 SFDVKD. The CDR3 protein is CATSDWRDHQETQYF. The CDR3 DNA reads as TGTGCCACCAGTGATTGGCGGGACCACCAAGAGACCCAGTACTTC.

The chain combines TRBV30 with TRBJ1-1; D is possibly TRBD1 (5 bases). V was cut by 8 bases and J by 5 bases, with 15 bases left in between. Looked up from germline, CDR1 is GTSNPN and CDR2 is SVGIG (reference sequence). The CDR3 consists of 12 residues. The CDR3 region has the DNA TGTGCCCGCCAGGGCGGTTCGACTGAAGCTTTCTTT. This codes for CARQGGSTEAFF.

The chain couples TRBV4-1 to TRBJ2-3, with 7 bases aligning to TRBD1. The CDR3 runs to 18 residues. The junction had 10 bases not matched to a gene; V was cut back by 0 bases and J by 1 base. Germline CDR1 and CDR2: MGHRA and YSYEKL. CDR3 residues: CASSQDATGTWRTDTQYF. The DNA for the CDR3 is TGCGCCAGCAGCCAAGATGCGACAGGGACATGGCGCACAGATACGCAGTATTTT.

V and J are TRBV19 and TRBJ2-7, with D perhaps matching TRBD2 (6 bases). The length of the CDR3 is 14 residues. In germline, CDR1 is LNHDA, CDR2 SQIVND (reference sequence). V shed 5 bases and J shed 0 bases, with 11 bases lying between them. The CDR3 is CASSFSGSSYEQYF. CDR3 nucleotide sequence: TGTGCCAGTAGTTTCTCCGGGAGCTCCTACGAGCAGTACTTC.

The CDR3 spells CSVLVRSTDTQYF. The CDR3 DNA follows: TGCAGCGTCCTCGTCAGGTCCACAGATACGCAGTATTTT. The gene calls are TRBV29-1 and TRBJ2-3; D gene unclear. CDR1 and CDR2 (germline): SQVTM, ANQGSEA. This CDR3 comprises 13 residues. V lost 6 bases and J 2 bases, leaving 12 bases between the germline ends.

The J gene is TRBJ1-2, the V gene TRBV6-1; TRBD1 matches at 7 bases. CDR1 is MNHNS and CDR2 is SASEGT in the germline V gene. The CDR3 totals 15 residues. V trimming: 1 base; J trimming: 0 bases; junction bases outside the gene matches: 2. The CDR3 DNA is TGTGCCAGCAGTGAAGTCACAGGGGCTAACTATGGCTACACCTTC. Its translation is CASSEVTGANYGYTF.

This sequence joins TRBV15 and TRBJ1-5, with D hard to call. Germline V lookup: CDR1 LNHNV, CDR2 YYDKDF (reference sequence). V shed 0 bases and J shed 6 bases, with 12 bases lying between them. CDR3 length equals 15 residues. CDR3 sequence reads: CATSRDPGSFQPQHF. The DNA for the CDR3 is TGTGCCACCAGCAGAGACCCTGGGAGTTTTCAGCCCCAGCATTTT.

This clone was picked up a small number of times. This chain uses TRBV6-5 with TRBJ2-7; D is possibly TRBD2 (6 bases). V lost 6 bases and J 7 bases, leaving 19 bases between the germline ends. This CDR3 is 14 amino acids long. CDR1 and CDR2 from the germline V gene are MNHEY and SVGAGI. CDR3 in amino acids: CASRIPGQGLEQYF. CDR3 coding DNA: TGTGCCAGCAGAATACCAGGCCAGGGACTTGAGCAGTACTTC.

The count of this clone is one. The DNA for the CDR3 is TGTGCCAGCAGCTTAGATACGGGTTGGGATGAGCAGTTCTTC. Translating it yields CASSLDTGWDEQFF. The chain carries TRBV7-9 and TRBJ2-1, with D hard to call. This CDR3 has 14 residues. From germline, CDR1 is SEHNR and CDR2 FQNEAQ (reference sequence). Trimming removed 1 base at V and 8 bases at J, with 12 bases between.

The chain has TRBV30 and TRBJ2-5; a weak D match, TRBD2 (6 bases). Germline loops: CDR1 GTSNPN, CDR2 SVGIG (reference sequence). CDR3 length equals 12 residues. V dropped 2 bases and J dropped 4 bases, with 8 bases sitting between them. CDR3 protein: CAWSRGGETQYF. The CDR3 coding sequence is TGTGCCTGGAGTCGGGGAGGAGAGACCCAGTACTTC. Together with reference TRBV30 and TRBJ2-5, the CDR3 gives the full variable domain: SQTIHQWPATLVQPVGSPLSLECTVEGTSNPNLYWYRQAAGRGLQLLFYSVGIGQISSEVPQNLSASRPQDRQFILSSKKLLLSDSGFYLCAWSRGGETQYFGPGTRLLVL.

The genes are TRBV7-2 and TRBJ1-5; D remains unclear. The CDR3 is 14 amino acids. Germline CDR1 and CDR2: SGHTA and FQGNSA. V was pared by 4 bases and J by 6 bases, with 13 bases between. The CDR3 is CASSSSRGSQPQHF. In nucleotides, the CDR3 is TGTGCCAGCAGCTCCTCACGGGGAAGTCAGCCCCAGCATTTT.

This chain connects TRBV29-1 to TRBJ2-1; D might be TRBD2 (6 bases). This CDR3 is 10 amino acids long. Germline CDR1 SQVTM, CDR2 ANQGSEA. The V and J ends lost 8 bases and 8 bases respectively, with 10 bases between them. The CDR3 nucleotides read TGCAGCCACGGAGGGGATGAGCAGTTCTTC. Translated: CSHGGDEQFF.

The CDR3 DNA is TGTGCCAGCAGCCAAGCGGGGGTAGTCCATGAGCAGTTCTTC. Protein product: CASSQAGVVHEQFF. The chain joins TRBV3-1 (or the pseudogene TRBV3-2) to TRBJ2-1, with a weak D call TRBD2 (6 bases). V was pared by 1 base and J by 8 bases, with 12 bases between. CDR1 is LGHDT and CDR2 is YNNKEL in the germline V gene (reference sequence). The CDR3 is made up of 14 amino acids.

The V call is TRBV5-1, the J call TRBJ2-1; 7 bases match TRBD2. The germline gives CDR1 SGHRS, CDR2 YFSETQ. With 3 bases clipped from V and 8 bases from J, the junction kept 8 bases outside the gene matches. There are 14 residues in the CDR3. In DNA form, the CDR3 reads TGCGCCAGCAGCTGGGCGGGAGCGGGCGATGAGCAGTTCTTC. This gives the protein CASSWAGAGDEQFF.

The chain recombines TRBV24-1 with TRBJ2-2, with TRBD1 matching 8 bases. Germline values: CDR1 KGHDR, CDR2 SFDVKD. V shed 3 bases and J 4 bases; nucleotides not matched to a gene: 6. This CDR3 comprises 16 residues. This CDR3 is CATSDGTGVGTGELFF. For the CDR3, the DNA is TGTGCCACCAGTGATGGGACAGGTGTTGGCACCGGGGAGCTGTTTTTT.

This clone was seen once. The sample carries other DNA sequences with the same CDR3. The gene calls are TRBV5-1 and TRBJ1-1, with 8 bases lining up with TRBD1. The CDR3 runs to 14 residues. From germline, CDR1 is SGHRS and CDR2 YFSETQ. V shed 4 bases and J 1 base; nucleotides not matched to a gene: 3. CDR3 amino acids: CASSPGTGNTEAFF. In DNA form, the CDR3 reads TGCGCCAGCAGCCCGGGGACAGGGAACACTGAAGCTTTCTTT.

V is TRBV5-6 and J is TRBJ2-7; no reliable D call. The CDR3 is made up of 11 amino acids. Germline V gene data show CDR1 as SGHDT and CDR2 as YYEEEE. Trimming left V 2 bases short and J 6 bases short, with 6 bases between. This chain's CDR3 is CASSFAAEQYF. CDR3 nucleotide sequence: TGTGCCAGCAGCTTTGCGGCCGAGCAGTACTTC.

The rearrangement uses TRBV5-6 and TRBJ2-1, with D possibly matching TRBD2 (6 bases). The germline gives CDR1 SGHDT, CDR2 YYEEEE. Trimming stripped 1 base from V and 6 bases from J, with 23 bases between. There are 18 residues in the CDR3. The CDR3 nucleotides are TGTGCCAGCAGCTTGCTAGCGCACCCCGCGGGGAACGGCAATGAGCAGTTCTTC. Translation: CASSLLAHPAGNGNEQFF.

The V call is TRBV24-1, the J call TRBJ2-2, with unresolved D. This CDR3 contains 12 residues. Trimming left V 6 bases short and J 5 bases short, with 6 bases between. Per germline, CDR1 KGHDR and CDR2 SFDVKD. Written as DNA, the CDR3 is TGTGCCACCAGTACAGAGACCGGGGAGCTGTTTTTT. Translated, it gives CATSTETGELFF.

V usage is TRBV7-3 and J usage is TRBJ2-1; 11 positions agree with TRBD2. Germline CDR1 is SGHTA and CDR2 is FQGTGA. The CDR3 has 15 residues. J lost 7 bases, V lost 5 bases, and 7 bases had no gene match. CDR3 residues: CASSISSGRNNEQFF. The CDR3, as DNA: TGTGCCAGCAGCATCTCTAGCGGGAGGAATAATGAGCAGTTCTTC. The whole variable domain, filled in from reference TRBV7-3 and TRBJ2-1, reads GAGVSQTPSNKVTEKGKYVELRCDPISGHTALYWYRQSLGQGPEFLIYFQGTGAADDSGLPNDRFFAVRPEGSVSTLKIQRTERGDSAVYLCASSISSGRNNEQFFGPGTRLTVL.

V and J are TRBV6-6 and TRBJ2-5; TRBD1 agrees at 10 bases. Per the germline V gene, CDR1 is MNHNY and CDR2 is SVGAGI (reference sequence). The CDR3 covers 12 residues. Trimming at V came to 8 bases and at J to 4 bases, leaving 1 base not matched to a gene. Here the CDR3 reads CASRQGAETQYF. The DNA for the CDR3 is TGTGCCAGCCGACAGGGGGCAGAGACCCAGTACTTC.

This chain uses TRBV4-1 with TRBJ2-4; TRBD2 is a possible D gene (6 bases). The CDR3 loop spans 18 amino acids. The V end was cut by 4 bases, the J end by 0 bases, with 19 bases between. From germline, CDR1 is MGHRA and CDR2 YSYEKL. CDR3 protein: CASSLGGERVLAKNIQYF. In DNA form, the CDR3 reads TGCGCCAGCAGCCTCGGTGGGGAGCGGGTCCTAGCCAAAAACATTCAGTACTTC.